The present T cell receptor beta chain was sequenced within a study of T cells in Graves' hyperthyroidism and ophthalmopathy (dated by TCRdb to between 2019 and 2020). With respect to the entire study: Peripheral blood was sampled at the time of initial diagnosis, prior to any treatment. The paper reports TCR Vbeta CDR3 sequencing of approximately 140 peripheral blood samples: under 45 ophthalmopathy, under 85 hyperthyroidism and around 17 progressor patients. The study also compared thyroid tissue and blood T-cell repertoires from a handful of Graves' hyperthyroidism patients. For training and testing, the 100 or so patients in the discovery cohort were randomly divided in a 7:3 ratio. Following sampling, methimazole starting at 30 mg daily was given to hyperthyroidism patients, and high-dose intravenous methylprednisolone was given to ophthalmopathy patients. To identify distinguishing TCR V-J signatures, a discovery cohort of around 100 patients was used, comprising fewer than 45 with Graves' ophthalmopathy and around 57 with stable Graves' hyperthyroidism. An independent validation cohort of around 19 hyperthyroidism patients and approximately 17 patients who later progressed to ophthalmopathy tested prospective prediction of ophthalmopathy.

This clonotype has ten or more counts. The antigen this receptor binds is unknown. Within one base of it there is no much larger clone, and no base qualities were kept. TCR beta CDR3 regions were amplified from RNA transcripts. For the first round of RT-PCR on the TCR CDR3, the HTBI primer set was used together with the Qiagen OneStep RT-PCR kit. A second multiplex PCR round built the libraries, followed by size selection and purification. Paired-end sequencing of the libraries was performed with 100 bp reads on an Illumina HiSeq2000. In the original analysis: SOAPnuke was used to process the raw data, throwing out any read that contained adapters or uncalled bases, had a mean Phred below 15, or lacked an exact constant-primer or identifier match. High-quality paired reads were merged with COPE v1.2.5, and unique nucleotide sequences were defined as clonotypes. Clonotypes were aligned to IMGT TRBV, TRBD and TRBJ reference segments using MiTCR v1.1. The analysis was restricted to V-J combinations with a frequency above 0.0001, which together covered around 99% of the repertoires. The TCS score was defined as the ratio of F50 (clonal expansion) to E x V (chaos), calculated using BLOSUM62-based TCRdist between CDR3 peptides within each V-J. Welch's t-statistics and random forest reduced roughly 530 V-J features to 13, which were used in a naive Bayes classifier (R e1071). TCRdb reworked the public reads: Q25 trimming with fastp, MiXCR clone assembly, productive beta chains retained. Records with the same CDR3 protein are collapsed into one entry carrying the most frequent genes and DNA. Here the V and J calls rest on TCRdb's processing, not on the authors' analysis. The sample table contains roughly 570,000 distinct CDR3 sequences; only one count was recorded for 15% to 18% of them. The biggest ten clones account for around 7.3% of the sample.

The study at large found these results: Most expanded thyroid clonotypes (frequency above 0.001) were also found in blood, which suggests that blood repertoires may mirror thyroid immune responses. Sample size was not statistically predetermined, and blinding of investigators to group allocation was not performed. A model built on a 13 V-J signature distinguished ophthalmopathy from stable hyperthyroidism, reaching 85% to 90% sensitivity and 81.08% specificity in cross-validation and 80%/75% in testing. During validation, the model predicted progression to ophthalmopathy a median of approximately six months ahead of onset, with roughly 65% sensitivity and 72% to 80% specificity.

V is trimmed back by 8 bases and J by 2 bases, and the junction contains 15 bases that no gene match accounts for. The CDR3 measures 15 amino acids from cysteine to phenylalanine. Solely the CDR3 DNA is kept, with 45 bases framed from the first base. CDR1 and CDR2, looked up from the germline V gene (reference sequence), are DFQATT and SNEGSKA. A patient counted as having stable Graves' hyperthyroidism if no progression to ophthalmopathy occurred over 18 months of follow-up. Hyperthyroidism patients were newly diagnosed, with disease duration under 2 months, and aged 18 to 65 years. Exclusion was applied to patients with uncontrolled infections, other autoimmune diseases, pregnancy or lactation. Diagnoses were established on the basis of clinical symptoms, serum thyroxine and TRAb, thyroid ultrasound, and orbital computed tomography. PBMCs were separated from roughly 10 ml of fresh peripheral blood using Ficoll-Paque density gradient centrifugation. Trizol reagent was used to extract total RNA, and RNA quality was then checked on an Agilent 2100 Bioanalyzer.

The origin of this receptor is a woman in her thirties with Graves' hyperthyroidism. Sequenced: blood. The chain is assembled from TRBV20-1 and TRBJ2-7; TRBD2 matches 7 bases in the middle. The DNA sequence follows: TGCAGTCCTACCCGGGGGGTAGCGGGTGCCTACGAGCAGTACTTC. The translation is CSPTRGVAGAYEQYF.